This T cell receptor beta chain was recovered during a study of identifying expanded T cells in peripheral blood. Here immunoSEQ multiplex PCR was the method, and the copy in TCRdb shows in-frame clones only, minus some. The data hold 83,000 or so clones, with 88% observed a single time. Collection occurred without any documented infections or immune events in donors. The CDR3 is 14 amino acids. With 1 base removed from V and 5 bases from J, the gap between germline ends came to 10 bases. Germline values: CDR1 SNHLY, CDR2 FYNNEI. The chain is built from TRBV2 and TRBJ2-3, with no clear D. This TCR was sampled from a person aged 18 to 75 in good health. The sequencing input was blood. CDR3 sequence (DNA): TGTGCCAGCAGTGAAGGAAACCGTCTAGATACGCAGTATTTT. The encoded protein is CASSEGNRLDTQYF.